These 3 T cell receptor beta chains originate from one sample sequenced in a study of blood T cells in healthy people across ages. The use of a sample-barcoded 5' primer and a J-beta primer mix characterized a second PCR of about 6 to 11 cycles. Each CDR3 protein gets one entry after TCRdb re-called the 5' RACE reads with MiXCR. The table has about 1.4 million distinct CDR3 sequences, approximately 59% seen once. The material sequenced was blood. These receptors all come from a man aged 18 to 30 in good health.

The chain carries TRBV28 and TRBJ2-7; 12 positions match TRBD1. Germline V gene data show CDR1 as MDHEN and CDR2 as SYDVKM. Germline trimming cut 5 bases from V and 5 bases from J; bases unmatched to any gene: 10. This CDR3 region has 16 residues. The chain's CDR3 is CASSPSRDRGRNEQYF. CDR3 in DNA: TGTGCCAGCAGTCCTAGCCGGGACAGGGGGCGGAACGAGCAGTACTTC.

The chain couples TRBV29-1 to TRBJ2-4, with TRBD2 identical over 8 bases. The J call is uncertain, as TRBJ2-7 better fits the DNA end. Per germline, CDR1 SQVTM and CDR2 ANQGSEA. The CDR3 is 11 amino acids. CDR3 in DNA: TGCAGCGCCCAACTAGCGGACGAGCAGTACTTC. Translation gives CSAQLADEQYF.

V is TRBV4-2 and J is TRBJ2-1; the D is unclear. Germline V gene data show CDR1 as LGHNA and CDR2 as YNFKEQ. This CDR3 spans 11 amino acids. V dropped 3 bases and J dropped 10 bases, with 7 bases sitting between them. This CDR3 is CASSHTVEQFF. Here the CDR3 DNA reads TGTGCCAGCAGCCATACGGTCGAGCAGTTCTTC.